Below, 27 T cell receptor beta chains from the same sample are listed, as sequenced in a study of cytomegalovirus exposure and HLA in healthy donors. Amplification used 60 Vbeta primers and 13 Jbeta primers. Libraries were prepared by immunoSEQ multiplex PCR; TCRdb keeps only in-frame clonotypes and omits some of them. The table shows some 140,000 clones, with roughly three quarters occurring only once. Sequenced material: PBMCs. Receptors originate from a man in his thirties or forties in good health and CMV-seronegative.

The chain has TRBV10-3 and TRBJ2-7; TRBD1 aligns across 7 bases. The CDR3 is made up of 15 amino acids. Trimming cost V 3 bases and J 6 bases; bases outside gene matches: 11. CDR1 and CDR2 from the germline V gene are ENHRY and SYGVKD. The CDR3 region is CAISDPTRTGGEQYF. The CDR3 DNA sequence: TGTGCCATCAGTGACCCTACCCGGACAGGCGGCGAGCAGTACTTC.

This rearrangement joins TRBV9 to TRBJ1-5; D not resolved. V was trimmed by 4 bases and J by 7 bases, leaving 12 bases between them. CDR1 and CDR2 (germline): SGDLS, YYNGEE. CDR3 length equals 13 residues. The CDR3 protein is CASSPTFGQPQHF. CDR3 nucleotide sequence: TGTGCCAGCAGCCCCACCTTCGGGCAGCCCCAGCATTTT.

The gene calls are TRBV23-1 and TRBJ1-1; 8 bases fit TRBD1. TRBV23-1 is classed as an ORF, of uncertain function. V gave up 3 bases and J gave up 1 base; unmatched junction bases: 10. This CDR3 has 17 amino acids. DNA for the CDR3: TGCGCCAGCAGTCACTCACCGGGACAGGAATCGAACACTGAAGCTTTCTTT. Its translation: CASSHSPGQESNTEAFF.

Only a few counts were recorded for this clone. J is TRBJ2-7 and V is TRBV30, with 7 bases fitting TRBD1. CDR1 and CDR2 (germline): GTSNPN, SVGIG (reference sequence). V was pared by 0 bases and J by 3 bases, with 5 bases of the junction left unmatched. The CDR3 sequence is 14 residues long. The CDR3 sequence is CAWSVGRGNYEQYF. CDR3 sequence (DNA): TGTGCCTGGAGTGTAGGCAGGGGGAACTACGAGCAGTACTTC.

J is TRBJ2-5 and V is TRBV5-1; D is ambiguous. V dropped 3 bases and J dropped 5 bases, with 5 bases sitting between them. Looked up from germline, CDR1 is SGHRS and CDR2 is YFSETQ. The CDR3 covers 11 residues. Here the CDR3 DNA reads TGCGCCAGCAGCTCCCGGGAGACCCAGTACTTC. It yields the protein CASSSRETQYF.

The chain employs TRBV28 and TRBJ2-1; tentatively, D is TRBD2 (6 bases). CDR3 length: 16 amino acids. Trimming pared 7 bases from V and 3 bases from J, leaving 19 bases between. Germline V lookup: CDR1 MDHEN, CDR2 SYDVKM. In nucleotides, the CDR3 is TGTGCCAGCACCTCGGGGCTAGCGAAATACTACAATGAGCAGTTCTTC. It encodes CASTSGLAKYYNEQFF.

The rearrangement links TRBV28 to TRBJ1-2; 7 nucleotides align to TRBD1. Germline-derived CDR1 and CDR2 are MDHEN and SYDVKM. The CDR3 contains 14 residues. V shed 3 bases and J 6 bases; nucleotides not matched to a gene: 7. In DNA, the CDR3 is TGTGCCAGCAGTTTGGCGGGGACAGTAAATGGCTACACCTTC. Its protein product is CASSLAGTVNGYTF.

The rearrangement uses TRBV18 and TRBJ2-3, with 10 bases fitting TRBD1. Per germline, CDR1 KGHSH and CDR2 LQKENI. V lost 6 bases to trimming and J lost 4 bases; unmatched junction nucleotides: 4. The CDR3 has 14 amino acids. The CDR3 DNA is TGTGCCAGCTCGCCCGGGACAGGGGCAGATACGCAGTATTTT. Residues: CASSPGTGADTQYF.

CDR3 nucleotides: TGTGCCTGGAGTGTAGCTAGCGGGAGCCTGGATACGCAGTATTTT. It translates to CAWSVASGSLDTQYF. The chain recombines TRBV30 with TRBJ2-3; TRBD2 aligns across 10 bases. Germline lookup yields CDR1 GTSNPN and CDR2 SVGIG (reference sequence). The ends lost 0 bases at V and 6 bases at J; junction bases unmatched: 6. The CDR3 covers 15 residues.

The rearrangement links TRBV28 to TRBJ2-5; 8 nucleotides line up with TRBD1. V shed 5 bases and J 4 bases; nucleotides not matched to a gene: 3. CDR1 MDHEN and CDR2 SYDVKM come from the germline V gene. This CDR3 region has 13 residues. The CDR3 here is CASSTGTGETQYF. DNA for the CDR3: TGTGCCAGCAGTACCGGGACAGGAGAGACCCAGTACTTC. Drawing the rest from reference TRBV28 and TRBJ2-5, the complete variable domain is DVKVTQSSRYLVKRTGEKVFLECVQDMDHENMFWYRQDPGLGLRLIYFSYDVKMKEKGDIPEGYSVSREKKERFSLILESASTNQTSMYLCASSTGTGETQYFGPGTRLLVL.

J is TRBJ1-1 and V is TRBV7-2, with D uncertain. Trimming removed 1 base from V and 4 bases from J, with 13 bases in between. The length of the CDR3 is 15 residues. Germline V gene sequence: CDR1 SGHTA, CDR2 FQGNSA. CDR3 nucleotide sequence: TGTGCCAGCAGCTTAGGGCCCGAGGGAAGCACTGAAGCTTTCTTT. Translating gives CASSLGPEGSTEAFF.

This clone has only one observation. The genes are TRBV5-1 and TRBJ2-1; TRBD2 is a possible D gene (5 bases). The CDR3 has 15 residues. CDR1 is SGHRS and CDR2 is YFSETQ in the germline V gene. The ends were cut back, 3 bases at V and 0 bases at J, with 10 bases in the middle. The CDR3 here is CASSSSGDSYNEQFF. The CDR3 nucleotides read TGCGCCAGCAGCTCGAGCGGTGACTCCTACAATGAGCAGTTCTTC.

This clone is a singleton in its sample. The chain uses TRBV18 and TRBJ1-3; D unresolved. CDR3 length: 16 amino acids. Trimming took off 3 bases at V and 0 bases at J, with 12 bases between the two ends. Germline loops: CDR1 KGHSH, CDR2 LQKENI. The CDR3 nucleotides are TGTGCCAGCTCACCTGTCCCACAGAGCTCTGGAAACACCATATATTTT. It encodes CASSPVPQSSGNTIYF.

The V call is TRBV5-1, the J call TRBJ1-6, with D tentatively TRBD1 (5 bases). V lost 1 base and J lost 7, with 15 bases in between. Per germline, CDR1 SGHRS and CDR2 YFSETQ. This CDR3 has 16 residues. The DNA for the CDR3 is TGCGCCAGCAGCTTGTCCAGGCCAGGGTGGAATTCACCCCTCCACTTT. Translating gives CASSLSRPGWNSPLHF.

This chain uses TRBV30 with TRBJ1-2; D gene uncertain. Per germline, CDR1 GTSNPN and CDR2 SVGIG (reference sequence). With 5 bases removed from V and 5 bases from J, the gap between germline ends came to 15 bases. The CDR3 is 13 residues long. The CDR3 bases are TGTGCCTGGCGCGGTAGTCCGGTATATGGCTACACCTTC. Translation: CAWRGSPVYGYTF.

Only one count was recorded for this clone. V usage is TRBV4-1 and J usage is TRBJ2-1; the match to TRBD1 covers 10 bases. V shed 1 base, J shed 10 bases, and the junction held 7 bases outside the gene matches. CDR1 MGHRA and CDR2 YSYEKL come from the germline V gene. CDR3 size: 15 residues. CDR3 DNA sequence: TGCGCCAGCAGCCAAGTCGGGACAGGGGTAGAGGAGCAGTTCTTC. Translation: CASSQVGTGVEEQFF.

This clone was seen only a few times. CDR3 sequence: CASSLAAGTGRSYEQYF. The CDR3 region has the DNA TGTGCCAGCAGCTTAGCTGCCGGGACAGGGAGATCCTACGAGCAGTACTTC. The chain is built from TRBV7-9 and TRBJ2-7; the match to TRBD1 covers 9 bases. Germline V gene sequence: CDR1 SEHNR, CDR2 FQNEAQ (reference sequence). This CDR3 is built from 17 residues. Trimming at V came to 0 bases and at J to 1 base, leaving 7 bases not matched to a gene.

V gene TRBV5-1 combines with J gene TRBJ2-3; TRBD2 aligns across 8 bases. V was pared by 5 bases and J by 1 base, with 3 bases of the junction left unmatched. This CDR3 has 14 residues. Germline lookup yields CDR1 SGHRS and CDR2 YFSETQ. The CDR3 DNA reads as TGCGCCAGCAGGTATAGCGGGGGCACAGATACGCAGTATTTT. This gives the protein CASRYSGGTDTQYF.

This chain connects TRBV6-6 to TRBJ2-7; TRBD1 aligns across 8 bases. The CDR3 runs 16 residues. The J segment lost 4 bases and the V segment lost 0 bases, leaving 8 bases of the junction unmatched. CDR1 MNHNY and CDR2 SVGAGI come from the germline V gene (reference sequence). The DNA for the CDR3 is TGTGCCAGCAGTTACTCTCCAGGGGGCGGGTTTTACGAGCAGTACTTC. As protein: CASSYSPGGGFYEQYF.

The chain is built from TRBV29-1 and TRBJ1-1; D not resolved. The CDR3 loop spans 11 amino acids. The germline CDR1 and CDR2 sequences are SQVTM and ANQGSEA. Between the trimmed V and J ends, which lost 7 bases and 2 bases, there was a span of 8 bases. CDR3 region: CSGNINTEAFF. The CDR3 region has the DNA TGCAGCGGAAACATTAACACTGAAGCTTTCTTT.

The V and J genes are TRBV9 and TRBJ2-1; 9 bases match TRBD2. Looked up from germline, CDR1 is SGDLS and CDR2 is YYNGEE. V dropped 3 bases and J dropped 10; count of bases not matched to a gene: 2. The CDR3 spans 12 residues. CDR3 coding DNA: TGTGCCAGCAGCGGAGGACTAGCGGAGCAGTTCTTC. As protein: CASSGGLAEQFF.

J is TRBJ2-3 and V is TRBV11-3, with 8 bases lining up with TRBD2. CDR3 size: 16 residues. Trimming took 8 bases from V and 0 from J; bases not matched to a gene: 10. Per germline, CDR1 SGHNT and CDR2 YENEEA. The CDR3 coding sequence is TGTGCCAGCTCACATCTAGCGGGTATTAGCACAGATACGCAGTATTTT. Translating it yields CASSHLAGISTDTQYF.

The rearrangement joins TRBV19 to TRBJ1-1; 7 bases agree with TRBD1. Germline V gene data show CDR1 as LNHDA and CDR2 as SQIVND (reference sequence). V was clipped by 7 bases and J by 3 bases; unmatched bases: 11. This CDR3 contains 15 residues. CDR3 sequence (DNA): TGTGCCAGTACTAAGTCGAACAGGGGTTACACTGAAGCTTTCTTT. Translation: CASTKSNRGYTEAFF.

A few counts support this clone. The chain combines TRBV7-9 with TRBJ1-2, with TRBD1 matching 7 bases. The CDR3 length is 14 residues. Trimming took 5 bases from V and 2 from J; bases not matched to a gene: 5. Germline loops: CDR1 SEHNR, CDR2 FQNEAQ (reference sequence). The CDR3 DNA follows: TGTGCCAGCAGCCGCACAGGGGCCAACTATGGCTACACCTTC. Protein product: CASSRTGANYGYTF.

The rearrangement uses TRBV28 and TRBJ2-5; no firm D call. In germline, CDR1 is MDHEN, CDR2 SYDVKM. CDR3 length: 13 amino acids. V was clipped by 5 bases and J by 7 bases, with 14 bases between them. The CDR3 protein is CASSKPQSGTQYF. The CDR3, as DNA: TGTGCCAGCAGTAAACCCCAGTCGGGGACCCAGTACTTC. The entire variable domain, with the rest obtained from reference TRBV28 and TRBJ2-5, is as follows: DVKVTQSSRYLVKRTGEKVFLECVQDMDHENMFWYRQDPGLGLRLIYFSYDVKMKEKGDIPEGYSVSREKKERFSLILESASTNQTSMYLCASSKPQSGTQYFGPGTRLLVL.

CDR3 sequence: CASSTGNQPQHF. DNA of the CDR3: TGTGCCAGCAGTACAGGCAATCAGCCCCAGCATTTT. J is TRBJ1-5 and V is TRBV25-1; D unresolved. This CDR3 contains 12 residues. CDR1 is MGHDK, CDR2 SYGVNS, per germline. Trimming shortened V by 5 bases and J by 2 bases, and 4 bases separated the two germline ends.

The chain recombines TRBV15 with TRBJ2-1; 11 bases match TRBD2. The ends lost 4 bases at V and 7 bases at J; junction bases unmatched: 15. The CDR3 contains 18 residues. Germline assignment: CDR1 LNHNV and CDR2 YYDKDF (reference sequence). CDR3 sequence (DNA): TGTGCCACCAGCATCCTTTCGACTAGCGGGGCCCAAGCAAATGAGCAGTTCTTC. It translates to CATSILSTSGAQANEQFF. Full variable domain (remainder filled in from reference TRBV15 and TRBJ2-1): DAMVIQNPRYQVTQFGKPVTLSCSQTLNHNVMYWYQQKSSQAPKLLFHYYDKDFNNEADTPDNFQSRRPNTSFCFLDIRSPGLGDTAMYLCATSILSTSGAQANEQFFGPGTRLTVL.